Listed below are T cell receptor beta chains from one sample, sequenced in a study of shared clonotypes between healthy human individuals. Here immunoSEQ multiplex PCR was the method, and the copy in TCRdb shows in-frame clones only, minus some. This table holds a few million clones, around 94% found once. The sample was naive CD4+ T cells sorted from blood. The receptors stem from a man between 18 and 29 years old in good health. Each CDR3 is given with its conserved first and last residue. The D gene is left open where the match is weak.

TRBV11-2	TRBJ2-7	.	TGTGCCAGCAGCGCAAGTTACGAGCAGTACTTC	CASSASYEQYF
TRBV5-1	TRBJ1-4	.	TGCGCCAGCAGCTTGGAAGGGAGAGGTGAAAAACTGTTTTTT	CASSLEGRGEKLFF
TRBV29-1	TRBJ1-2	.	TGCAGCGTTGATACGACTAGGTCGTATGGCTACACCTTC	CSVDTTRSYGYTF
TRBV9	TRBJ2-1	.	TGTGCCAGCAGCGTAGTCGGGGGAGCCTACAATGAGCAGTTCTTC	CASSVVGGAYNEQFF
TRBV9	TRBJ1-1	.	TGTGCCAGCAGCGTCCAGGTGAACACTGAAGCTTTCTTT	CASSVQVNTEAFF
TRBV2	TRBJ1-1	.	TGTGCCAGCAGGACCTCTAGTCGAGGGAACACTGAAGCTTTCTTT	CASRTSSRGNTEAFF
TRBV14	TRBJ2-7	.	TGTGCCAGCAGCCAAGGAGGAACAGGGCGAAACGAGCAGTACTTC	CASSQGGTGRNEQYF
TRBV10-1	TRBJ2-2	.	TGCGCCAGCAGCATACGGGACGAATCAAGGAGCACCGGGGAGCTGTTTTTT	CASSIRDESRSTGELFF
TRBV6-1	TRBJ2-3	TRBD2	TGTGCCAGCAGGCCGTTAGCGGGGGGAACAGATACGCAGTATTTT	CASRPLAGGTDTQYF
TRBV9	TRBJ2-4	.	TGTGCCAGCAGCCGAGACTGGAGCGACATTCAGTACTTC	CASSRDWSDIQYF
TRBV9	TRBJ2-5	.	TGTGCCAGCAGCGTAATGGCGGGAAATCAAGAGACCCAGTACTTC	CASSVMAGNQETQYF
TRBV18	TRBJ2-1	TRBD2	TGTGCCAGCTCACCACCGTCCGGGGGGACTAACAATGAGCAGTTCTTC	CASSPPSGGTNNEQFF
TRBV7-8	TRBJ2-2	.	TGTGCCAGCAGCTTGGGCACTAACACCGGGGAGCTGTTTTTT	CASSLGTNTGELFF
TRBV6-1	TRBJ2-1	TRBD2	TGTGCCAGCAGGATAAGCGGGGGGTCATACAATGAGCAGTTCTTC	CASRISGGSYNEQFF
TRBV11-3	TRBJ2-3	.	TGTGCCAGCAGCTTAGACGGTATCACAGATACGCAGTATTTT	CASSLDGITDTQYF
TRBV18	TRBJ2-7	.	TGTGCCAGCTCACCAGCACCTTCGTCCTACGAGCAGTACTTC	CASSPAPSSYEQYF
TRBV10-3	TRBJ2-1	TRBD2	TGTGCCATCAGGATAGCGGGGGGCAGCGTCGGGGAGCAGTTCTTC	CAIRIAGGSVGEQFF
TRBV7-2	TRBJ2-7	TRBD1	TGTGCCAGCAGTTTGCCAGGGGGCTTCCACGAGCAGTACTTC	CASSLPGGFHEQYF
TRBV5-6	TRBJ2-2	TRBD2	TGTGCCAGCAGCTTGAGACGACTAGCGGAGGACGGGGAGCTGTTTTTT	CASSLRRLAEDGELFF
TRBV27	TRBJ2-3	.	TGTGCCAGCAGTCCCTGGAGCACAGATACGCAGTATTTT	CASSPWSTDTQYF
TRBV18	TRBJ2-7	.	TGTGCCAGCTCAGTGTCCTACGAGCAGTACTTC	CASSVSYEQYF
TRBV7-9	TRBJ1-4	.	TGTGCCAGCAGCTCGTCCGAGTGGGGGGTTTGGGAAAAACTGTTTTTT	CASSSSEWGVWEKLFF
TRBV5-6	TRBJ2-3	.	TGTGCCAGCAGCGCGGGACGACCTAGCACAGATACGCAGTATTTT	CASSAGRPSTDTQYF
TRBV12-5	TRBJ2-2	.	TGTGCTAGTGGGTCTACAGGTTCCGGGGAGCTGTTTTTT	CASGSTGSGELFF
TRBV7-9	TRBJ2-2	TRBD1	TGTGCCAGCAGCTCGGACAGGGGACCGAACACCGGGGAGCTGTTTTTT	CASSSDRGPNTGELFF
TRBV19	TRBJ1-5	.	TGTGCCAGTAGTAGGGGACAAAACAATCAGCCCCAGCATTTT	CASSRGQNNQPQHF
TRBV21-1	TRBJ2-1	.	TGTGCCAGCAGCAAACCCCCACCAGGGGGCCTTTCCTACAATGAGCAGTTCTTC	CASSKPPPGGLSYNEQFF